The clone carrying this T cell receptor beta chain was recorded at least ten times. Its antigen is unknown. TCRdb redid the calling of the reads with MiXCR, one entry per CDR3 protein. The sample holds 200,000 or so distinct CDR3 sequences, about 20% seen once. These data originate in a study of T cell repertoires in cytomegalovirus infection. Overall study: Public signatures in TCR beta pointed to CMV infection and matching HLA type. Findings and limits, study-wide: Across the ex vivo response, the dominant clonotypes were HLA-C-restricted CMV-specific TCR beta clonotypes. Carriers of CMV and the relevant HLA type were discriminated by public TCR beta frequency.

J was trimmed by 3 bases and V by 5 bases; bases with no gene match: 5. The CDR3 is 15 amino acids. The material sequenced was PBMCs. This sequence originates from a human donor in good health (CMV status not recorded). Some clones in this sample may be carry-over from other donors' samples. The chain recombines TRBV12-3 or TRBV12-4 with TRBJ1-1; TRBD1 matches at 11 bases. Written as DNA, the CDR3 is TGTGCCAGCAGTCGGACAGGGGGCGGGCACACTGAAGCTTTCTTT. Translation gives CASSRTGGGHTEAFF.